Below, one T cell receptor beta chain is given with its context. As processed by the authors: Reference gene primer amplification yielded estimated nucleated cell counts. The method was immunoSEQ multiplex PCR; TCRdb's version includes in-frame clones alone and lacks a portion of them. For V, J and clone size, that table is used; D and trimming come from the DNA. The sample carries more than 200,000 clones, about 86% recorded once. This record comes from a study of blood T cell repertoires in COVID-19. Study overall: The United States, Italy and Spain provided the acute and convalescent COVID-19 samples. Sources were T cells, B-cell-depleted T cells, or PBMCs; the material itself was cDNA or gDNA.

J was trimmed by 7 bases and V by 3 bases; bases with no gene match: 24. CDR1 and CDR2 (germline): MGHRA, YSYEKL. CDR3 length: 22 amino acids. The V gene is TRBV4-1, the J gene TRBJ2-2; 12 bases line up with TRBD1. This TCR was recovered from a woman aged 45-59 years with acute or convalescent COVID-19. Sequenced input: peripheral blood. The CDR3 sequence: CASSQRGDRGRSFSGSNGELFF. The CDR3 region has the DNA TGCGCCAGCAGCCAGCGGGGGGACAGGGGGCGAAGCTTTAGCGGGAGTAACGGGGAGCTGTTTTTT.